This TCR beta chain was retrieved from a study of blood T cell repertoires in COVID-19. Study overall: The United States, Italy and Spain were the sources of the acute and convalescent COVID-19 samples. PBMCs, B-cell-depleted T cells, or T cells provided the cDNA or gDNA that made up the material.

The germline V gene encodes CDR1 LGHDT and CDR2 YNNKEL (reference sequence). CDR3 length equals 16 residues. The V gene end was trimmed by 5 bases and the J gene end by 4 bases; junction bases not matched to a gene: 11. As originally analysed: Reference gene primer amplification yielded estimated nucleated cell counts. The table came from immunoSEQ multiplex PCR; TCRdb's copy has only in-frame clones and leaves some out. Clone size and V and J calls were adopted from that table, with D and trimming inferred from the DNA. The sample records about 160,000 clones, roughly 85% being singletons. The V gene is TRBV3-1 (or the pseudogene TRBV3-2), the J gene TRBJ1-1; TRBD1 matches 9 bases. Sequencing was performed on peripheral blood. The source is a man in his forties or fifties with acute or convalescent COVID-19. CDR3 DNA: TGTGCCAGCAGCTTTACGCAGGGACAGGGTGTCACTGAAGCTTTCTTT. Its translation is CASSFTQGQGVTEAFF.